Listed below are T cell receptor beta chains from one sample, sequenced in a study of PD-L1 blockade in urothelial cancer. Sequencing was performed with immunoSEQ multiplex PCR; in TCRdb, only in-frame clones are kept and a portion is missing. The table has around 66,000 clones, around nine tenths seen once. This material consisted of PBMCs, taken around atezolizumab (anti-PD-L1) treatment. These receptor sequences come from a man aged 60-69 years with urothelial cancer. Both conserved end residues are part of each CDR3. A D gene is named only where the DNA matches it firmly. Clone sizes are given selectively: once, few, many, or a class where the clone is expanded.

>TRBJ2-3|NA|NA|TRBV10-3
TGTGCCATCAGTGAGTCAGTGGGTGAGACACGATTCACAGATACGCAGTATTTT
CAISESVGETRFTDTQYF
>TRBJ2-5|TRBD1|NA|TRBV14
TGTGCCAGCAGCCAAGAAGATCCAGGACAGGGGGCTTTTCGTCAAGAGACCCAGTACTTC
CASSQEDPGQGAFRQETQYF
>TRBJ1-5|NA|NA|TRBV6-1
TGTGCCAGCAGTGAGCAGACGAGGGTAGATGTTCAGCCCCAGCATTTT
CASSEQTRVDVQPQHF
>TRBJ2-3|NA|NA|TRBV19
TGTGCCAGTAGTCGGGACACCCGCACAGATACGCAGTATTTT
CASSRDTRTDTQYF
>TRBJ2-7|TRBD1|NA|TRBV28
TGTGCCAGCAGGGGAAGGGGGACAGTCCCCTATATGAACTTC
CASRGRGTVPYMNF
>TRBJ2-7|NA|NA|TRBV11-2
TGTGCCAGCAGCTTAGATCAAGGCAGGCTGAGCGAGCAGTACTTC
CASSLDQGRLSEQYF
>TRBJ1-4|TRBD1|few|TRBV2
TGTGCCAGCAGTGCCCCGACAGGGGAGAATGAAAAACTGTTTTTT
CASSAPTGENEKLFF
>TRBJ2-1|TRBD2|NA|TRBV10-3
TGTGCCGCGTCACTAGCGGGAGGGCCTAATGAGCAGTTCTTC
CAASLAGGPNEQFF
>TRBJ1-2|TRBD1|NA|TRBV5-4
TGTGCCAGCAGCGCCCGGACAGGCGGTAATGGCTACACCTTC
CASSARTGGNGYTF
>TRBJ2-7|NA|NA|TRBV4-1
TGCGCCAGCAGCCAGACGGGGGGACAGGCTTACGAGCAGTACTTC
CASSQTGGQAYEQYF
>TRBJ2-1|TRBD2|NA|TRBV13
TGTGCCAGCCGGATAGCGGGCGGAGGAGAGCAGTTCTTC
CASRIAGGGEQFF
>TRBJ1-1|NA|few|TRBV20-1
TGCAGTGCTAGGGGACAAAATGAAGCTTTCTTT
CSARGQNEAFF
>TRBJ2-2|TRBD2|NA|TRBV9
TGTGCCAGCAACCCCACGCCGGGACTAGCGAACACCGGGGAGCTGTTTTTT
CASNPTPGLANTGELFF
>TRBJ2-2|NA|NA|TRBV10-1
TGCGCCAGCAGTGAGTCGACAGACACCGGGGAGCTGTTTTTT
CASSESTDTGELFF